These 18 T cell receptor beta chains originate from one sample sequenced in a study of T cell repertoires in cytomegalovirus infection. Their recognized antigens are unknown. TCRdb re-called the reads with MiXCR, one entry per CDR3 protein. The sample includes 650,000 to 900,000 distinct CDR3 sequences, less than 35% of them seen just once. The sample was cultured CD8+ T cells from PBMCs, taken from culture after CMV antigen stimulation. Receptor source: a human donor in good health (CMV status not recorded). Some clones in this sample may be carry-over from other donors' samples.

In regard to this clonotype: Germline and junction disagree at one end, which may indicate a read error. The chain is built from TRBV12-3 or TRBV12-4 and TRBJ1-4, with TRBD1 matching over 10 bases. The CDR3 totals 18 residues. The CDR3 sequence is CANSFLTGGRGRGEKLFF. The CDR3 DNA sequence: TGTGCCAACAGTTTTTTGACAGGGGGCCGCGGTAGGGGGGAAAAACTGTTTTTT.

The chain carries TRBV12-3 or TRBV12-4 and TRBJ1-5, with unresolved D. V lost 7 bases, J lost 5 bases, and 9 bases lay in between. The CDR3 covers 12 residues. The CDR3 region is CASTMGYQPQHF. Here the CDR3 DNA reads TGTGCCAGCACCATGGGGTATCAGCCCCAGCATTTT.

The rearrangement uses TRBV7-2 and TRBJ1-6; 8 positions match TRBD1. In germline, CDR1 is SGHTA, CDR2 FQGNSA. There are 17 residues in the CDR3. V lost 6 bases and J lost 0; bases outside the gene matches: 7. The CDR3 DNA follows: TGTGCCAGCAGTCCGGGACAGGAGAGCTCCTATAATTCACCCCTCCACTTT. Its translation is CASSPGQESSYNSPLHF.

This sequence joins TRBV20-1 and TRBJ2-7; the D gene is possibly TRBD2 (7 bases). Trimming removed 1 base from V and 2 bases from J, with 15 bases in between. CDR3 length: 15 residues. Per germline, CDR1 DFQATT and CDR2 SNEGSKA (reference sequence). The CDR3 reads CSARGTGGPAYEQYF. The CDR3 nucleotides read TGCAGTGCTAGAGGAACCGGGGGGCCAGCCTACGAGCAGTACTTC.

CDR3 DNA sequence: TGCAGTACACCTGGGGGCTACACCTTC. Translating gives CSTPGGYTF. The rearrangement joins TRBV20-1 to TRBJ1-2; D gene uncertain. V gave up 8 bases and J gave up 8 bases, with 9 bases separating them. The germline V gene has CDR1 DFQATT and CDR2 SNEGSKA (reference sequence). CDR3 length: 9 residues.

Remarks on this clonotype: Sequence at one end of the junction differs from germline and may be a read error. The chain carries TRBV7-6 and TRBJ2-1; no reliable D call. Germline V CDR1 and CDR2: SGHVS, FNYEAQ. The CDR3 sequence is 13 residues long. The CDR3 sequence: CASSLTETNEQFF. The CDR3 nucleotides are TGTGCTAGCAGCTTGACGGAGACCAATGAGCAGTTCTTC.

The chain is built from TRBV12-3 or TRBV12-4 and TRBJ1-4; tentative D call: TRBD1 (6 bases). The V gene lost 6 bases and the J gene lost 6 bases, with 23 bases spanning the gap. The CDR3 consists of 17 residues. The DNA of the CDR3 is TGTGCCAGCAGAGATTCACAGGGCCCTTCTCTCCATGAAAAACTGTTTTTT. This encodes CASRDSQGPSLHEKLFF.

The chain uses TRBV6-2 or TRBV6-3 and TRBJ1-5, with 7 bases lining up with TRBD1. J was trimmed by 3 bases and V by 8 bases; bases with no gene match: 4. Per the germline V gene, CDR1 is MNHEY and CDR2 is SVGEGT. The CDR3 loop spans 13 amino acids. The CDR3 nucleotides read TGTGCCAGCCTCGGGACAGACAATCAGCCCCAGCATTTT. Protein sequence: CASLGTDNQPQHF.

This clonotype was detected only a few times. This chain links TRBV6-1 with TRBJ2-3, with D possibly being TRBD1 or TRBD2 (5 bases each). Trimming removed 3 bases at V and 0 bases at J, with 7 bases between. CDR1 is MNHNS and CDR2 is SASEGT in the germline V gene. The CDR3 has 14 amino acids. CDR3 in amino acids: CASSEGVSTDTQYF. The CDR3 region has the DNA TGTGCCAGCAGTGAGGGGGTCAGCACAGATACGCAGTATTTT.

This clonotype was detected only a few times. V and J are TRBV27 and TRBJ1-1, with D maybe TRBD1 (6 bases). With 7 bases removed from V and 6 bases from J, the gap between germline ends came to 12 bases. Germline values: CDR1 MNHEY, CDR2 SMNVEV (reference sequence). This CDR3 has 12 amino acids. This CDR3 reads CASKGRTAEAFF. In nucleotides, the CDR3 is TGTGCCAGCAAGGGAAGGACAGCTGAAGCTTTCTTT.

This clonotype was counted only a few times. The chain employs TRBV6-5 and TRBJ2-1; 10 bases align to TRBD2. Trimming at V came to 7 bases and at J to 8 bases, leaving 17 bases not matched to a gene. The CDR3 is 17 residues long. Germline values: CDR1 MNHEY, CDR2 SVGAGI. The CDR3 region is CASILATSGGVGDEQFF. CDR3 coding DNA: TGTGCCAGCATCCTTGCTACAAGCGGGGGGGTCGGGGATGAGCAGTTCTTC.

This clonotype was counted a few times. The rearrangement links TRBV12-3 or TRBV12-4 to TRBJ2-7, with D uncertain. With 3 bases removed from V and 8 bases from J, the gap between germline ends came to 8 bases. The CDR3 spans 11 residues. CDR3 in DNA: TGTGCCAGCAGTTTTGGGCAGCAGCAGTACTTC. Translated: CASSFGQQQYF.

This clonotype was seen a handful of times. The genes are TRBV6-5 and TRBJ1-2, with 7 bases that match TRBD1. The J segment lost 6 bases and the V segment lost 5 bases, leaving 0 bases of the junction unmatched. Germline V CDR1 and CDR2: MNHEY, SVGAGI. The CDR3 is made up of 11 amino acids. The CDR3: CASSDRDGYTF. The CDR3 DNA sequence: TGTGCCAGCAGTGACAGGGATGGCTACACCTTC.

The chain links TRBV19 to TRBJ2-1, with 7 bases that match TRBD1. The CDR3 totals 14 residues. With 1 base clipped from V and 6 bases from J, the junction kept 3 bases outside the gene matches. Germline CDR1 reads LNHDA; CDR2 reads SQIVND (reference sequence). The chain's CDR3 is CASSIVAGGNEQFF. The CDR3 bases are TGTGCCAGTAGTATAGTGGCAGGGGGCAATGAGCAGTTCTTC. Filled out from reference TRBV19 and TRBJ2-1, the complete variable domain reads DGGITQSPKYLFRKEGQNVTLSCEQNLNHDAMYWYRQDPGQGLRLIYYSQIVNDFQKGDIAEGYSVSREKKESFPLTVTSAQKNPTAFYLCASSIVAGGNEQFFGPGTRLTVL.

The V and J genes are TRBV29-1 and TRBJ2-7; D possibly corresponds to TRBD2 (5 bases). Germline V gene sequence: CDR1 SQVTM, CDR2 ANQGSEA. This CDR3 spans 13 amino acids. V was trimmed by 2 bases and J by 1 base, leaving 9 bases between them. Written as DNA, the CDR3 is TGCAGCGTTGAATCGGGGTCTTCCTACGAGCAGTACTTC. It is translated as CSVESGSSYEQYF.

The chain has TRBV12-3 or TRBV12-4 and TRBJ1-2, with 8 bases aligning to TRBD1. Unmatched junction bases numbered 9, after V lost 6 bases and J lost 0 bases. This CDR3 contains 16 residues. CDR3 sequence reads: CASSPLRGLTNYGYTF. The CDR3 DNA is TGTGCCAGCAGCCCACTCAGGGGGCTGACTAACTATGGCTACACCTTC.

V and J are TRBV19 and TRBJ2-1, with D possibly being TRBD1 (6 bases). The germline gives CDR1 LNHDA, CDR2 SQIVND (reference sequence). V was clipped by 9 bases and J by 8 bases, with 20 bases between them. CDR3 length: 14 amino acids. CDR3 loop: CASQGSGLGDEQFF. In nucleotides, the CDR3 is TGTGCCAGCCAGGGGAGCGGTCTTGGGGATGAGCAGTTCTTC.

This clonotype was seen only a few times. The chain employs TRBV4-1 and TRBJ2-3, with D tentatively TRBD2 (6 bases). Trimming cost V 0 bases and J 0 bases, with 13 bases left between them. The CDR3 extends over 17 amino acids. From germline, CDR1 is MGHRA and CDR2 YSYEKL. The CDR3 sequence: CASSQEEVGGSTDTQYF. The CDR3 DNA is TGCGCCAGCAGCCAAGAGGAGGTGGGGGGTAGCACAGATACGCAGTATTTT.